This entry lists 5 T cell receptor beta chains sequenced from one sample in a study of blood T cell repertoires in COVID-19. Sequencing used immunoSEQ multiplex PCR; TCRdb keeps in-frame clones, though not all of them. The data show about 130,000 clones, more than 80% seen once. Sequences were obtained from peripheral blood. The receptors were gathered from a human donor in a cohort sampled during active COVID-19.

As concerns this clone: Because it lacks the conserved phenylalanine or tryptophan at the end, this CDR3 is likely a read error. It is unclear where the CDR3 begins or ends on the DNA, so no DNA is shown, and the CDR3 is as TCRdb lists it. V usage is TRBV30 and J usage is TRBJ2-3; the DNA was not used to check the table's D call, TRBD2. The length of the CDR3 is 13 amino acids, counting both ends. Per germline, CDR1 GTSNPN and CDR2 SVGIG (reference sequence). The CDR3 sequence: CAWTPGTSGGATL.

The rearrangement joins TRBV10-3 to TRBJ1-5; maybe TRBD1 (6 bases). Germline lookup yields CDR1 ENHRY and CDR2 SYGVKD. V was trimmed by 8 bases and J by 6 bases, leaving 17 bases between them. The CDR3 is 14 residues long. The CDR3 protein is CAIQREGGGQPQHF. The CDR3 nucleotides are TGTGCCATCCAAAGGGAGGGGGGCGGTCAGCCCCAGCATTTT.

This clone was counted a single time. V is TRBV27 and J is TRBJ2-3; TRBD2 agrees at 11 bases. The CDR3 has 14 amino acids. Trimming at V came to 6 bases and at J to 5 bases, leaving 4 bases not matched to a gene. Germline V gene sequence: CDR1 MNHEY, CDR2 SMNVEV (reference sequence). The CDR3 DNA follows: TGTGCCAGCAGACTAGCGGGAGATGAAGATACGCAGTATTTT. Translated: CASRLAGDEDTQYF.

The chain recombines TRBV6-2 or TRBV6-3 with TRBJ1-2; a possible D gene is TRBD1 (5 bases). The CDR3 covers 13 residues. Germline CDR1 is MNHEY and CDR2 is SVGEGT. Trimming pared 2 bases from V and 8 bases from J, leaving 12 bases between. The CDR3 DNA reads TGTGCCAGCAGTTACCCCCAGGGTGGAGGCTACACCTTC. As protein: CASSYPQGGGYTF.

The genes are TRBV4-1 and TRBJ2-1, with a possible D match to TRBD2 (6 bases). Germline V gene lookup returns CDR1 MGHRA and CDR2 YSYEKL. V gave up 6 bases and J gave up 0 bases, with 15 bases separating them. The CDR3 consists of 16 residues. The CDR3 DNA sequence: TGCGCCAGCAGTCCACTAGCTAGGAGCTCCTACAATGAGCAGTTCTTC. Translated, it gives CASSPLARSSYNEQFF.